These T cell receptor beta chains were read from a single sample in a study of CDR3 diversity in severe acne. Using its own MiXCR run on the PCR reads, TCRdb lists one record per CDR3 protein. The sample has some 90,000 distinct CDR3 sequences, less than 65% seen once. Material: blood. Receptors were obtained from a male donor with severe acne vulgaris. Each CDR3 is given with its conserved first and last residue. Fields, in order: D gene, CDR3 length, V gene, J gene, clone size, CDR3 DNA, CDR3 protein. D genes are given only for firm matches. Size values are once, few and many counts, or a class for expanded clones, and some rows have none.

d_call: NA; cdr3_length: 11; v_call: TRBV29-1; j_call: TRBJ2-7; clone_size: NA; cdr3_nt: TGCAGCGTTGTCGGTACCTACGAGCAGTACTTC; cdr3_aa: CSVVGTYEQYF
d_call: NA; cdr3_length: 18; v_call: TRBV20-1; j_call: TRBJ2-4; clone_size: NA; cdr3_nt: TGCAGTGCTAGGAGACCCACAGGGAGGCCCGGGTTTGTCAACATTCAGTACTTC; cdr3_aa: CSARRPTGRPGFVNIQYF
d_call: NA; cdr3_length: 15; v_call: TRBV7-2; j_call: TRBJ2-2; clone_size: NA; cdr3_nt: TGTGCCAGCAGCTTGGGACTGCCAGTAGTGGGGGAGCTGTTTTTT; cdr3_aa: CASSLGLPVVGELFF
d_call: TRBD2; cdr3_length: 17; v_call: TRBV5-1; j_call: TRBJ2-3; clone_size: NA; cdr3_nt: TGCGCCAGCAGATTGGCCCTGGCGCTAGCGGACACAGATACGCAGTATTTT; cdr3_aa: CASRLALALADTDTQYF
d_call: NA; cdr3_length: 15; v_call: TRBV9; j_call: TRBJ1-6; clone_size: NA; cdr3_nt: TGTGCCAGCAGCGTAGGTACAGGGATGAATTCACCCCTCCACTTT; cdr3_aa: CASSVGTGMNSPLHF
d_call: TRBD2; cdr3_length: 17; v_call: TRBV6-5; j_call: TRBJ2-3; clone_size: NA; cdr3_nt: TGTGCCAGCAGGCCCCGACTAGCCCGAGGGAGTACAGATACGCAGTATTTT; cdr3_aa: CASRPRLARGSTDTQYF
d_call: TRBD1; cdr3_length: 15; v_call: TRBV6-5; j_call: TRBJ2-2; clone_size: NA; cdr3_nt: TGTGCCAGCAGACGTGACAGGGGAAGTACCGGGGAGCTGTTTTTT; cdr3_aa: CASRRDRGSTGELFF
d_call: NA; cdr3_length: 17; v_call: TRBV9; j_call: TRBJ2-2; clone_size: NA; cdr3_nt: TGTGCCAGCAGCGTAACCCCCAGGGGACCGAACACCGGGGAGCTGTTTTTT; cdr3_aa: CASSVTPRGPNTGELFF
d_call: NA; cdr3_length: 13; v_call: TRBV20-1; j_call: TRBJ1-4; clone_size: once; cdr3_nt: TGCAGTGCTAGAGAGGGGCGAGGGGAAAAACTGTTTTTT; cdr3_aa: CSAREGRGEKLFF
d_call: TRBD2; cdr3_length: 16; v_call: TRBV4-3; j_call: TRBJ2-5; clone_size: many; cdr3_nt: TGCGCCAGCAGCCGAGGACTAGCGGGGATACAAGAGACCCAGTACTTC; cdr3_aa: CASSRGLAGIQETQYF
d_call: TRBD2; cdr3_length: 17; v_call: TRBV19; j_call: TRBJ2-3; clone_size: many; cdr3_nt: TGTGCCAGTAGTAGAACTAGCGGGAGCGGTGGGTCAGATACGCAGTATTTT; cdr3_aa: CASSRTSGSGGSDTQYF
d_call: NA; cdr3_length: 16; v_call: TRBV7-2; j_call: TRBJ2-2; clone_size: medium-sized; cdr3_nt: TGTGCCAGCAGCTTAAGGTCCGCGGGAAATACCGGGGAGCTGTTTTTT; cdr3_aa: CASSLRSAGNTGELFF
d_call: NA; cdr3_length: 14; v_call: TRBV15; j_call: TRBJ1-5; clone_size: once; cdr3_nt: TGTGCCAGCAGTGAACGGACAGGCAATCAGCCCCAGCATTTT; cdr3_aa: CASSERTGNQPQHF
d_call: TRBD1; cdr3_length: 15; v_call: TRBV6-1; j_call: TRBJ2-7; clone_size: many; cdr3_nt: TGTGCCAGCAGTGACGAGGGGGCGTCCTCCTACGAGCAGTACTTC; cdr3_aa: CASSDEGASSYEQYF
d_call: NA; cdr3_length: 12; v_call: TRBV5-4; j_call: TRBJ2-4; clone_size: many; cdr3_nt: TGTGCCAGCAGCTTAGGTCGCAACATTCAGTACTTC; cdr3_aa: CASSLGRNIQYF
d_call: TRBD2; cdr3_length: 15; v_call: TRBV2; j_call: TRBJ2-2; clone_size: many; cdr3_nt: TGTGCCAGCAGTAGAAGAACTAGCGGTACCGGGGAGCTGTTTTTT; cdr3_aa: CASSRRTSGTGELFF
d_call: NA; cdr3_length: 14; v_call: TRBV29-1; j_call: TRBJ2-2; clone_size: NA; cdr3_nt: TGCAGCGTTGAGGCCACGGTGAACACCGGGGAGCTGTTTTTT; cdr3_aa: CSVEATVNTGELFF
d_call: NA; cdr3_length: 13; v_call: TRBV7-3; j_call: TRBJ2-2; clone_size: NA; cdr3_nt: TGTGCCAGCAGCTTAAAATGGGACGGGGAGCTGTTTTTT; cdr3_aa: CASSLKWDGELFF
d_call: TRBD2; cdr3_length: 14; v_call: TRBV27; j_call: TRBJ2-1; clone_size: NA; cdr3_nt: TGTGCCAGCACCCTCGCGGGAGGGCACAATGAGCAGTTCTTC; cdr3_aa: CASTLAGGHNEQFF
d_call: NA; cdr3_length: 12; v_call: TRBV7-9; j_call: TRBJ1-1; clone_size: NA; cdr3_nt: TGTGCCAGCAGCCCGATTGGCACTGAAGCTTTCTTT; cdr3_aa: CASSPIGTEAFF
d_call: NA; cdr3_length: 15; v_call: TRBV25-1; j_call: TRBJ1-4; clone_size: NA; cdr3_nt: TGTGCCAGCAGTGAAGCTTGGACACTGGGGGAAAAACTGTTTTTT; cdr3_aa: CASSEAWTLGEKLFF
d_call: NA; cdr3_length: 13; v_call: TRBV5-8; j_call: TRBJ2-7; clone_size: many; cdr3_nt: TGTGCCAGCAGCTCCGAGACTGCTAACGAGCAGTACTTC; cdr3_aa: CASSSETANEQYF
d_call: TRBD1; cdr3_length: 14; v_call: TRBV9; j_call: TRBJ1-2; clone_size: NA; cdr3_nt: TGTGCCAGCAGCGTAGGGGACAGGAACTATGGCTACACCTTC; cdr3_aa: CASSVGDRNYGYTF
d_call: TRBD2; cdr3_length: 15; v_call: TRBV4-3; j_call: TRBJ2-3; clone_size: NA; cdr3_nt: TGCGCCAGCAATCGGGGGGGTTTAACCTACAATGAGCAGTATTTT; cdr3_aa: CASNRGGLTYNEQYF